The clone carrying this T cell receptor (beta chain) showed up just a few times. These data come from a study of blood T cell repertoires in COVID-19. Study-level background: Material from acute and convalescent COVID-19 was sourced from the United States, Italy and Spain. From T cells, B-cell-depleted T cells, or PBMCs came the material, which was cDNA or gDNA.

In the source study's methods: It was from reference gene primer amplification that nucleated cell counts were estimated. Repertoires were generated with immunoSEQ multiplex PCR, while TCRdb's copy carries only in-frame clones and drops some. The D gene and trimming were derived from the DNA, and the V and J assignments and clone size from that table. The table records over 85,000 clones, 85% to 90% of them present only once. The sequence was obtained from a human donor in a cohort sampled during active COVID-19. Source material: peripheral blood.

The CDR3 nucleotides are TGTGCCAGTAGCCCGACAGGGAATGGCTACGAGCAGTACTTC. Translated: CASSPTGNGYEQYF. J is TRBJ2-7 and V is TRBV19; 7 bases fit TRBD1. J was trimmed by 3 bases and V by 6 bases; bases with no gene match: 8. CDR3 length: 14 amino acids. The germline V gene encodes CDR1 LNHDA and CDR2 SQIVND (reference sequence).